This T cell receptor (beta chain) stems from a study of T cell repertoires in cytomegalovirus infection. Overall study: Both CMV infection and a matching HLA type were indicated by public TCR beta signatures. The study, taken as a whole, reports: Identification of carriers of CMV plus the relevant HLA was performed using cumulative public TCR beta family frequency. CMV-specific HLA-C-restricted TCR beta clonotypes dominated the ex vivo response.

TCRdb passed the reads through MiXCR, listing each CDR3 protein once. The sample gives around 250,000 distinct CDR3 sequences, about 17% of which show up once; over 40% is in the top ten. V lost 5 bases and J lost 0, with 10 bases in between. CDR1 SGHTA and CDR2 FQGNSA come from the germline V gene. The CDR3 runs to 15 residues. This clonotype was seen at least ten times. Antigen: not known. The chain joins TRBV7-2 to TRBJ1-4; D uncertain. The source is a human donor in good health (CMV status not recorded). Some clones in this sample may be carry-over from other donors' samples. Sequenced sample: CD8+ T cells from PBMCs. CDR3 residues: CASSTTGATNEKLFF. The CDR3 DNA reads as TGTGCCAGCAGCACCACGGGTGCAACTAATGAAAAACTGTTTTTT.